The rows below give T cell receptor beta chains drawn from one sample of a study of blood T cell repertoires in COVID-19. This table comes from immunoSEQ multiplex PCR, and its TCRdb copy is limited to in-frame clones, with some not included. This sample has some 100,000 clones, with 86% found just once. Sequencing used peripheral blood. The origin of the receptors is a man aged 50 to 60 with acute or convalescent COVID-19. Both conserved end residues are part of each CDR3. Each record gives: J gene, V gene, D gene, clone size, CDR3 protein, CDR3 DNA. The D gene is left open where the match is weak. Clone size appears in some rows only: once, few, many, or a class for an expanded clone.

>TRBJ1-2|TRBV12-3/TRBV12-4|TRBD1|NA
CASNPTGAEGYTF
TGTGCCAGCAACCCGACAGGGGCCGAGGGCTACACCTTC
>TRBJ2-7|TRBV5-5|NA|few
CASSLSDGTYEQYF
TGTGCCAGCAGCTTGTCTGACGGGACCTACGAGCAGTACTTC
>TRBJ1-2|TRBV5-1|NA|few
CASSPQSGNYGYTF
TGCGCCAGCAGCCCTCAGTCGGGGAACTATGGCTACACCTTC
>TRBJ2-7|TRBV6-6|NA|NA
CASSYVTSEQYF
TGTGCCAGCAGTTACGTGACATCCGAGCAGTACTTC
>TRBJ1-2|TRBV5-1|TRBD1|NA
CASSSPGQGDPNYGYTF
TGCGCCAGCAGCTCTCCGGGACAGGGCGATCCTAACTATGGCTACACCTTC
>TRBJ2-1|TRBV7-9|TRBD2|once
CASSSSGRAFEQFF
TGTGCCAGCAGTTCTAGCGGGAGGGCTTTTGAGCAGTTCTTC
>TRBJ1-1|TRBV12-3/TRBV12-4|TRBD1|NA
CASSRTGAEAFF
TGTGCCAGCAGCCGGACAGGAGCTGAAGCTTTCTTT
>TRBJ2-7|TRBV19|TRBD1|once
CASRPNGQGLSYEQYF
TGTGCCAGTAGACCAAACGGACAGGGGCTTTCCTACGAGCAGTACTTC
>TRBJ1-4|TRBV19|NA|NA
CASSSLWGTANEKLFF
TGTGCCAGTAGTTCCCTGTGGGGCACGGCTAATGAAAAACTGTTTTTT
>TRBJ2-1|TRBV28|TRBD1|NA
CASRPQTGSGYNEQFF
TGTGCCAGCAGGCCTCAGACAGGGTCAGGTTACAATGAGCAGTTCTTC
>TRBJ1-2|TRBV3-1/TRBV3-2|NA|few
CASSQDRAGIYGYTF
TGTGCCAGCAGCCAAGATCGAGCAGGGATCTATGGCTACACCTTC
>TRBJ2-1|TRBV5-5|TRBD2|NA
CASSLTIAGLSYNEQFF
TGTGCCAGCAGCCTTACTATAGCGGGACTGTCCTACAATGAGCAGTTCTTC
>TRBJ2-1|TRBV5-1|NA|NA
CASSLESRVNEQFF
TGCGCCAGCAGCTTGGAATCCAGGGTCAATGAGCAGTTCTTC
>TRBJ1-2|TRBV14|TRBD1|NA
CASSQDLFGTDYGYTF
TGTGCCAGCAGCCAAGACCTCTTCGGGACAGACTATGGCTACACCTTC
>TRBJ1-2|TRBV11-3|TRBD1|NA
CASSLSGGSQNGYTF
TGTGCCAGCAGCTTGTCAGGGGGCAGTCAGAATGGCTACACCTTC
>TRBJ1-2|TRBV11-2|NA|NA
CASSLGTQNYGYTF
TGTGCCAGCAGCTTAGGCACACAAAACTATGGCTACACCTTC
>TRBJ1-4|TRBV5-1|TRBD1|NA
CASSLVPDRALNEKLFF
TGCGCCAGCAGCTTGGTCCCTGACAGGGCGTTGAATGAAAAACTGTTTTTT
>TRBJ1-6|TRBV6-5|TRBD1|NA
CASTIRQGARSPLHF
TGTGCCAGCACCATAAGACAGGGGGCTCGGTCACCCCTCCACTTT
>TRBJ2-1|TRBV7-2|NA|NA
CASSLAITFGEQFF
TGTGCCAGCAGCCTAGCAATTACCTTCGGTGAGCAGTTCTTC
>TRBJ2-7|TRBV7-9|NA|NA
CASSSLSGGSSSYEQYF
TGTGCCAGCAGCTCTTTATCAGGAGGCTCCAGCTCCTACGAGCAGTACTTC
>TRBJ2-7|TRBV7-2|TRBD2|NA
CASSLGLAGALYEQYF
TGTGCCAGCAGCTTAGGTCTGGCGGGAGCCTTGTACGAGCAGTACTTC
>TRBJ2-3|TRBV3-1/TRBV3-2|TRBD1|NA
CASSRAGQASNTQYF
TGTGCCAGCAGCCGAGCCGGACAGGCTTCAAATACGCAGTATTTT
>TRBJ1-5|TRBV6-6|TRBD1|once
CASSYGDRSNQPQHF
TGTGCCAGCAGTTACGGGGACAGGAGCAATCAGCCCCAGCATTTT
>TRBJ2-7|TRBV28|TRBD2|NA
CASRWTSGQSYEQYF
TGTGCCAGCAGGTGGACTAGCGGGCAGTCCTACGAGCAGTACTTC